The T cell receptor (beta chain) under discussion was sequenced for a study of T cells expressing NK-cell markers. Whole-study context: TCR beta repertoires came from sorted CD3+CD56+NKG2C+, CD3+CD56+NKG2C- and CD3+CD56-NKG2C+ T cells. Sequencing covered eight donors, seven HCMV-seropositive and one seronegative. Broader study findings: Where several donors were concerned, these clonotypes also led the CD3+CD56-NKG2C+ fraction.

Production of TCR beta cDNA relied on 5'RACE template switching with UMIs. TCRdb reprocessed the 5' RACE reads and reports one entry per CDR3 protein, with no DNA. The repertoire table contains 550,000 to 600,000 distinct CDR3 sequences. A word on this clonotype: Its antigen is unidentified.

CDR3 length equals 13 residues. The sample taken for sequencing was blood T cells: a sorted CD56 or NKG2C T cell subset, CD4+ or CD8+ T cells, or bulk PBMC T cells (not recorded which). The V and J genes are TRBV12-3 or TRBV12-4 and TRBJ2-3; TCRdb's D call, TRBD1, is unchecked because there is no DNA. This receptor was obtained from a man between 18 and 35 years old in good health. The CDR3 here is CASSLGRVDTQYF.